These 23 T cell receptor beta chains came from one sample sequenced in a study of T-cell reconstitution after alpha-beta-depleted transplantation in children. Preparation of the TCRbeta library involved a method that used unique molecular identifiers. TCRdb used MiXCR to reprocess the PCR reads, holding one entry per CDR3 protein. This sample has roughly 500,000 distinct CDR3 sequences, with about 18% found just once. This specimen was PBMCs from the stem cell graft donor, taken from the stem cell graft. Receptors originate from a human donor who donated a stem cell graft to a child with acute lymphoblastic leukemia.

The chain uses TRBV4-1 and TRBJ2-7; D remains unclear. Germline CDR1 is MGHRA and CDR2 is YSYEKL. The CDR3 totals 13 residues. V lost 3 bases and J lost 5, with 11 bases in between. CDR3 protein: CASSQGDPHEQYF. CDR3 sequence (DNA): TGCGCCAGCAGCCAGGGTGATCCACACGAGCAGTACTTC.

The chain combines TRBV5-1 with TRBJ1-1, with a tentative D call TRBD1 (5 bases). The CDR3 extends over 15 amino acids. Per the germline V gene, CDR1 is SGHRS and CDR2 is YFSETQ. V lost 1 base and J 5 bases, leaving 15 bases between the germline ends. The CDR3 spells CASSLRDRLGTEAFF. The CDR3 DNA sequence: TGCGCCAGCAGCTTGCGGGACCGGCTGGGAACTGAAGCTTTCTTT.

The gene calls are TRBV9 and TRBJ2-1, with 13 positions matching TRBD2. V lost 4 bases, J lost 8 bases, and 9 bases stayed unmatched. The CDR3 totals 16 residues. Germline V gives CDR1 SGDLS, CDR2 YYNGEE. The CDR3 is CASSFRTSGSRDEQFF. In nucleotides, the CDR3 is TGTGCCAGCAGCTTTAGGACTAGCGGGAGTAGGGATGAGCAGTTCTTC.

This clonotype was seen only a few times. The chain links TRBV5-1 to TRBJ2-5, with TRBD2 matching over 9 bases. The CDR3 is 17 residues long. CDR1 SGHRS and CDR2 YFSETQ come from the germline V gene. The trim removed 1 base at V and 5 bases at J, leaving 12 bases unmatched. For the CDR3, the DNA is TGCGCCAGCAGCTTGATGGCGGGAGGGCCGCAATGGGAGACCCAGTACTTC. Translated, it gives CASSLMAGGPQWETQYF.

In this sample, this clonotype turned up a few times. This sequence joins TRBV7-9 and TRBJ2-1; no clear D. Germline assignment: CDR1 SEHNR and CDR2 FQNEAQ (reference sequence). This CDR3 region has 15 residues. Trimming left V 5 bases short and J 0 bases short, with 11 bases between. The CDR3 loop is CASSPGPYSYNEQFF. The DNA of the CDR3 is TGTGCCAGCAGCCCCGGACCTTACTCCTACAATGAGCAGTTCTTC.

This chain connects TRBV25-1 to TRBJ2-7; the D is unclear. The V gene's germline CDR1 is MGHDK and CDR2 SYGVNS. The length of the CDR3 is 13 residues. Deletions cut 3 bases from V and 0 bases from J, with 6 bases between. The DNA of the CDR3 is TGTGCCAGCAGTGACAGCCCCTCCTACGAGCAGTACTTC. Encoded protein: CASSDSPSYEQYF.

There are a few counts of this clonotype. V usage is TRBV25-1 and J usage is TRBJ2-3; no firm D call. V shed 7 bases and J shed 5 bases, with 7 bases lying between them. Germline CDR1 reads MGHDK; CDR2 reads SYGVNS. There are 11 residues in the CDR3. CDR3 residues: CASKVGDTQYF. DNA of the CDR3: TGTGCCAGCAAAGTGGGAGATACGCAGTATTTT.

This clonotype has only one observation. The chain recombines TRBV7-9 with TRBJ2-5; 7 nucleotides line up with TRBD2. V was pared by 1 base and J by 4 bases, with 9 bases of the junction left unmatched. The CDR3 sequence is 16 residues long. Germline V gene data show CDR1 as SEHNR and CDR2 as FQNEAQ (reference sequence). The DNA for the CDR3 is TGTGCCAGCAGCTTAGGGGCGGGAGACGCCTTAGAGACCCAGTACTTC. Translation gives CASSLGAGDALETQYF. The full variable domain, its missing parts supplied by reference TRBV7-9 and TRBJ2-5, is DTGVSQNPRHKITKRGQNVTFRCDPISEHNRLYWYRQTLGQGPEFLTYFQNEAQLEKSRLLSDRFSAERPKGSFSTLEIQRTEQGDSAMYLCASSLGAGDALETQYFGPGTRLLVL.

CDR3 loop: CASSFGHPTDTQYF. The DNA for the CDR3 is TGTGCCAGCAGCTTCGGACATCCAACAGATACGCAGTATTTT. This chain joins TRBV9 and TRBJ2-3; TRBD1 might be the D (5 bases). The CDR3 runs 14 residues. Germline V gene sequence: CDR1 SGDLS, CDR2 YYNGEE. Between the trimmed V and J ends, which lost 4 bases and 3 bases, there was a span of 12 bases.

The V and J genes are TRBV12-3 or TRBV12-4 and TRBJ2-7, with D possibly being TRBD1 (6 bases). The CDR3 length is 13 residues. Trimming took off 6 bases at V and 1 base at J, with 10 bases between the two ends. The CDR3 spells CASRTTGSYEQYF. In nucleotides, the CDR3 is TGTGCCAGCAGAACCACAGGGTCCTACGAGCAGTACTTC.

The chain recombines TRBV29-1 with TRBJ2-1; TRBD1 is a possible D gene (5 bases). Germline V lookup: CDR1 SQVTM, CDR2 ANQGSEA. The CDR3 has 14 residues. V was trimmed by 2 bases and J by 7 bases, leaving 15 bases between them. The CDR3 sequence is CSVEKGYMGNEQFF. The DNA of the CDR3 is TGCAGCGTTGAAAAGGGGTACATGGGGAATGAGCAGTTCTTC.

This clonotype was counted between two and nine times. In DNA form, the CDR3 reads TGCGCCAGCAGCTTGGCCCAATTAGCGGCCTACGAGCAGTACTTC. Encoded protein: CASSLAQLAAYEQYF. The J gene is TRBJ2-7, the V gene TRBV5-1, with D perhaps TRBD2 (6 bases). This CDR3 is built from 15 residues. Germline CDR1 SGHRS, CDR2 YFSETQ. Trimming left V 0 bases short and J 2 bases short, with 12 bases between.

This clonotype has only one observation. This sequence joins TRBV20-1 and TRBJ2-3; 10 nucleotides match TRBD2. Germline CDR1 is DFQATT and CDR2 is SNEGSKA (reference sequence). V was pared by 3 bases and J by 7 bases, with 13 bases of the junction left unmatched. The CDR3 is 16 residues long. CDR3 residues: CSASPVELAGAHTQYF. CDR3 nucleotide sequence: TGCAGTGCTAGTCCGGTCGAGCTAGCGGGAGCGCATACGCAGTATTTT.

The chain is built from TRBV5-1 and TRBJ1-1; D is uncertain. V was trimmed by 3 bases and J by 3 bases, leaving 9 bases between them. The CDR3 covers 13 residues. CDR1 and CDR2 (germline): SGHRS, YFSETQ. CDR3 nucleotide sequence: TGCGCCAGCAGCTCTTCCATGGACACTGAAGCTTTCTTT. It encodes CASSSSMDTEAFF.

V and J are TRBV5-1 and TRBJ2-1; 12 positions match TRBD2. The germline V gene encodes CDR1 SGHRS and CDR2 YFSETQ. V lost 5 bases, J lost 9 bases, and 6 bases stayed unmatched. This CDR3 comprises 14 residues. CDR3 coding DNA: TGCGCCAGCAGTTCTAGCGGGAGGGAGATTGAGCAGTTCTTC. This codes for CASSSSGREIEQFF.

This chain connects TRBV5-1 to TRBJ2-7; D could derive from TRBD1 or TRBD2 (7 bases each). Germline CDR1 reads SGHRS; CDR2 reads YFSETQ. This CDR3 has 12 residues. V was shortened by 7 bases and J by 8 bases, with 16 bases between the two germline ends. CDR3 DNA: TGCGCCAGCCGACAGGGAGCGGGGCAGCAGTACTTC. Translating it yields CASRQGAGQQYF. Complete variable domain (other parts from reference TRBV5-1 and TRBJ2-7): KAGVTQTPRYLIKTRGQQVTLSCSPISGHRSVSWYQQTPGQGLQFLFEYFSETQRNKGNFPGRFSGRQFSNSRSEMNVSTLELGDSALYLCASRQGAGQQYFGPGTRLTVT.

In its sample, this clonotype was seen a few times. The chain links TRBV5-1 to TRBJ2-7; 8 nucleotides match TRBD2. CDR3 length equals 15 residues. The V gene end was trimmed by 2 bases and the J gene end by 1 base; junction bases not matched to a gene: 5. Germline V gene lookup returns CDR1 SGHRS and CDR2 YFSETQ. CDR3 sequence reads: CASSFGSGRSYEQYF. The CDR3 DNA reads TGCGCCAGCAGCTTCGGAAGCGGGAGATCCTACGAGCAGTACTTC.

V is TRBV5-5 and J is TRBJ2-7; the D gene is possibly TRBD2 (6 bases). Deletions cut 0 bases from V and 2 bases from J, with 12 bases between. The CDR3 sequence is 15 residues long. Germline V gene sequence: CDR1 SGHKS, CDR2 YYEKEE (reference sequence). CDR3 sequence (DNA): TGTGCCAGCAGCTTGGGTGTAAGGACTACCTACGAGCAGTACTTC. Protein sequence: CASSLGVRTTYEQYF.

The CDR3 protein is CSVERTVEETQYF. The CDR3 coding sequence is TGCAGCGTTGAGCGGACAGTCGAAGAGACCCAGTACTTC. The V call is TRBV29-1, the J call TRBJ2-5; D possibly corresponds to TRBD1 (6 bases). CDR3 length: 13 amino acids. The germline V gene has CDR1 SQVTM and CDR2 ANQGSEA. Deletions cut 3 bases from V and 3 bases from J, with 11 bases between. The complete variable domain, with remaining parts taken from reference TRBV29-1 and TRBJ2-5, reads SAVISQKPSRDICQRGTSLTIQCQVDSQVTMMFWYRQQPGQSLTLIATANQGSEATYESGFVIDKFPISRPNLTFSTLTVSNMSPEDSSIYLCSVERTVEETQYFGPGTRLLVL.

In this sample, this clonotype turned up a few times. The CDR3: CASSFLISWGEQYF. The CDR3 DNA reads TGTGCCAGCAGTTTCCTAATTTCATGGGGGGAGCAGTACTTC. The rearrangement joins TRBV27 to TRBJ2-7; either TRBD1 or TRBD2 may supply D (5 bases each). The CDR3 consists of 14 residues. The ends were cut back, 3 bases at V and 7 bases at J, with 16 bases in the middle. The germline V gene has CDR1 MNHEY and CDR2 SMNVEV (reference sequence).

This clonotype was seen more than once but under ten times. The chain joins TRBV12-3 or TRBV12-4 to TRBJ2-3; possibly TRBD2 for D (6 bases). CDR3 size: 14 residues. V was shortened by 6 bases and J by 0 bases, with 10 bases between the two germline ends. CDR3 sequence reads: CASRRTMSTDTQYF. The CDR3 DNA is TGTGCCAGCAGACGGACTATGAGCACAGATACGCAGTATTTT.

The chain joins TRBV27 to TRBJ1-2, with 7 bases identical to TRBD1. The CDR3 is made up of 12 amino acids. Trimming took 9 bases from V and 7 from J; bases not matched to a gene: 8. Germline lookup yields CDR1 MNHEY and CDR2 SMNVEV (reference sequence). CDR3: CASKDRASGYTF. The CDR3 nucleotides are TGTGCCAGTAAAGACAGGGCATCTGGCTACACCTTC.

The chain joins TRBV27 to TRBJ1-2, with D perhaps matching TRBD1 (5 bases). The CDR3 covers 13 residues. V was trimmed by 4 bases and J by 4 bases, leaving 10 bases between them. The V gene's germline CDR1 is MNHEY and CDR2 SMNVEV (reference sequence). The CDR3 DNA is TGTGCCAGCAGTTGGAGCCAGGGCTATGGCTACACCTTC. This encodes CASSWSQGYGYTF.